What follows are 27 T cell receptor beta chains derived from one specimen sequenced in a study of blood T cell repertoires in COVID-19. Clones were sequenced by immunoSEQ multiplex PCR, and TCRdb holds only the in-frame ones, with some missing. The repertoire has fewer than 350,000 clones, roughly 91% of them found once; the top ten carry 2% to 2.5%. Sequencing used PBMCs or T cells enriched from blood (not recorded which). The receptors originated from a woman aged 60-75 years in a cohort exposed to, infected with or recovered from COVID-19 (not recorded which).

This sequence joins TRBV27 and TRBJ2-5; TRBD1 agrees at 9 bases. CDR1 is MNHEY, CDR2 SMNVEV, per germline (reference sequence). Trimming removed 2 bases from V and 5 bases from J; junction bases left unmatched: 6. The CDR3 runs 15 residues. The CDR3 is CASSLQTGGRETQYF. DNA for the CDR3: TGTGCCAGCAGTTTACAAACAGGGGGCCGGGAGACCCAGTACTTC.

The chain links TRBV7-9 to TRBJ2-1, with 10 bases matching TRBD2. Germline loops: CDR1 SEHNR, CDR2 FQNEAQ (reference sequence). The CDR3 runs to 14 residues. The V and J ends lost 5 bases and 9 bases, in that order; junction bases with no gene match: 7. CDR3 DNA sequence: TGTGCCAGCAGCGCGAAGCGGGAGGGGGGTGAGCAGTTCTTC. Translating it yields CASSAKREGGEQFF.

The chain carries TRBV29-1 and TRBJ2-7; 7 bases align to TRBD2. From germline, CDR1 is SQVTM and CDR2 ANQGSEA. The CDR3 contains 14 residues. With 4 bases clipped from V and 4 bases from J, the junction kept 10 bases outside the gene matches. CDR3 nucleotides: TGCAGCGTTGCCCCATTCGGGCGGGGGTACGAGCAGTACTTC. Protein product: CSVAPFGRGYEQYF.

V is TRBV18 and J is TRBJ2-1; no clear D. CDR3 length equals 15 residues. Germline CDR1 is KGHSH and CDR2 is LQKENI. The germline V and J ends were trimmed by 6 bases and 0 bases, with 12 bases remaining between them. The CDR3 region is CASSLRLSSYNEQFF. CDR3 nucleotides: TGTGCCAGCTCCCTGAGACTCAGCTCCTACAATGAGCAGTTCTTC.

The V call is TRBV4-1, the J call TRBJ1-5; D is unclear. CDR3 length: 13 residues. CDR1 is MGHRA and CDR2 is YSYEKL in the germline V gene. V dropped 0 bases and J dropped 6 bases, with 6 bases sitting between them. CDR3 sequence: CASSQDPGQPQHF. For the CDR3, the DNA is TGCGCCAGCAGCCAAGATCCGGGTCAGCCCCAGCATTTT.

CDR3 bases: TGTGCCACCAGCTTGGCCGGACAGTACACAGATACGCAGTATTTT. This sequence encodes CATSLAGQYTDTQYF. The J gene is TRBJ2-3, the V gene TRBV15; D may be TRBD1 (6 bases). The CDR3 extends over 15 amino acids. Germline V gives CDR1 LNHNV, CDR2 YYDKDF (reference sequence). Trimming removed 5 bases from V and 2 bases from J, with 14 bases in between.

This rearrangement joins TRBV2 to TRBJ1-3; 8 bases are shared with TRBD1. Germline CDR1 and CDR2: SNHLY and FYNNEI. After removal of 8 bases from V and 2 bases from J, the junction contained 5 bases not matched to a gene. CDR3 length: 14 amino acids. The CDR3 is CASEDRATGNTIYF. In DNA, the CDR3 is TGTGCCAGCGAGGACAGGGCGACTGGAAACACCATATATTTT.

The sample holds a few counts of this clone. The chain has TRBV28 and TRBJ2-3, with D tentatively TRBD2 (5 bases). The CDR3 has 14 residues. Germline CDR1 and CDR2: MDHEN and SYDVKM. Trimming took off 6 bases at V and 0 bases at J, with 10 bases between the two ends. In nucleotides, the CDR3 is TGTGCCAGCAGGCAGGACTTTAGCACAGATACGCAGTATTTT. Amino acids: CASRQDFSTDTQYF.

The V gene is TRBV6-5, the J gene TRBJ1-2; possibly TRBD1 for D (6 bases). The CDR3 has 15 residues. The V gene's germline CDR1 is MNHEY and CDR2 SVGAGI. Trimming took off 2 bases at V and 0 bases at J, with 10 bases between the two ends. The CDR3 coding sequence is TGTGCCAGCAGTTACGGAAGGGACACTAACTATGGCTACACCTTC. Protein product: CASSYGRDTNYGYTF.

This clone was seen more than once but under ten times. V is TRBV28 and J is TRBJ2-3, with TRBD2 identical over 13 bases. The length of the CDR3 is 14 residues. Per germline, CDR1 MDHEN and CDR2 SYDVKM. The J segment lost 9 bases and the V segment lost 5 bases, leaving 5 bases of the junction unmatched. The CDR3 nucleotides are TGTGCCAGCAGTAGGACTAGCGGGGGTATGACGCAGTATTTT. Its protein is CASSRTSGGMTQYF. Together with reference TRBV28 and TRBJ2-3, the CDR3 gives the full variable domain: DVKVTQSSRYLVKRTGEKVFLECVQDMDHENMFWYRQDPGLGLRLIYFSYDVKMKEKGDIPEGYSVSREKKERFSLILESASTNQTSMYLCASSRTSGGMTQYFGPGTRLTVL.

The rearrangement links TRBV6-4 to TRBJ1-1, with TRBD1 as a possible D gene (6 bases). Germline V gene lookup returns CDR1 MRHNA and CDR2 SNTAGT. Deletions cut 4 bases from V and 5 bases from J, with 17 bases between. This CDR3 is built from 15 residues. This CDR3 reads CASSVSGARGTEAFF. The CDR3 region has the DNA TGTGCCAGCAGTGTCTCCGGGGCAAGGGGGACTGAAGCTTTCTTT.

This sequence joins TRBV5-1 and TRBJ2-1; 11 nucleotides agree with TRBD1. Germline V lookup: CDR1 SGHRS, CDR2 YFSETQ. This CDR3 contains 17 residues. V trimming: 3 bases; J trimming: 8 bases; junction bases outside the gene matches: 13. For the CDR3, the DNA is TGCGCCAGCAGCTCCCTATTGGGACAGGGGGGATCGGATGAGCAGTTCTTC. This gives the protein CASSSLLGQGGSDEQFF.

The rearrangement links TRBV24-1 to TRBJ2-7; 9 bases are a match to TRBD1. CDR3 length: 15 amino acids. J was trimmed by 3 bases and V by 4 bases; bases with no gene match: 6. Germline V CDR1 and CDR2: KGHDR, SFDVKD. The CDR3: CATSDPGQGNYEQYF. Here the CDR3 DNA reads TGTGCCACCAGTGACCCGGGACAGGGCAACTACGAGCAGTACTTC.

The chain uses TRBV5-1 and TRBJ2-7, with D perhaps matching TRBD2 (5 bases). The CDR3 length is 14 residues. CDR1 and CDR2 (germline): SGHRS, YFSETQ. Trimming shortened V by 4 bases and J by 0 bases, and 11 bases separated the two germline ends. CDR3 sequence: CASSPDSISYEQYF. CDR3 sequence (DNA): TGCGCCAGCAGCCCGGACTCTATCTCCTACGAGCAGTACTTC.

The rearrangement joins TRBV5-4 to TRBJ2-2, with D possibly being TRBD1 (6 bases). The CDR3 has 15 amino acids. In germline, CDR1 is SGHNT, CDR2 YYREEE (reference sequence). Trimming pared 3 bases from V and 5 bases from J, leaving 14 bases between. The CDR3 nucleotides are TGTGCCAGCAGCTCCGGAGGACAGCTGACCGGGGAGCTGTTTTTT. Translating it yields CASSSGGQLTGELFF.

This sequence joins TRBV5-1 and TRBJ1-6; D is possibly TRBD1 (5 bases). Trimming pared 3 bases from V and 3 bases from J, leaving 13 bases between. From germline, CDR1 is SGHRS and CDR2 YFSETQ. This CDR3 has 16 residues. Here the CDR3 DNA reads TGCGCCAGCAGCTCCCAGGGCAGGAGCTATAATTCACCCCTCCACTTT. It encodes CASSSQGRSYNSPLHF.

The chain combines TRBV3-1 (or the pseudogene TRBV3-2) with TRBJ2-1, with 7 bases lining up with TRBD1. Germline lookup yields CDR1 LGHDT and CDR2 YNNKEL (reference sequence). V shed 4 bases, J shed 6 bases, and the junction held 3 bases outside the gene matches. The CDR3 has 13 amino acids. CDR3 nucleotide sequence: TGTGCCAGCAGCCGCCGGGACAGCAATGAGCAGTTCTTC. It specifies CASSRRDSNEQFF.

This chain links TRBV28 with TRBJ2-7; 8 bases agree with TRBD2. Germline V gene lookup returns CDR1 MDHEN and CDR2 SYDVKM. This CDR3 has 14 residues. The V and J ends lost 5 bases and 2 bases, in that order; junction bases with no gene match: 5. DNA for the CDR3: TGTGCCAGCAGTGGTAGCGGGACCCCCTACGAGCAGTACTTC. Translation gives CASSGSGTPYEQYF. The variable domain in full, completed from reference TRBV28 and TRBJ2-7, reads DVKVTQSSRYLVKRTGEKVFLECVQDMDHENMFWYRQDPGLGLRLIYFSYDVKMKEKGDIPEGYSVSREKKERFSLILESASTNQTSMYLCASSGSGTPYEQYFGPGTRLTVT.

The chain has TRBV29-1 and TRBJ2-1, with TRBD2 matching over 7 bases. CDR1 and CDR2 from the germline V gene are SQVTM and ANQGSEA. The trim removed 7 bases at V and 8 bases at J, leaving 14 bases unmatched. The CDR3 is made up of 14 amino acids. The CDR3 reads CSGTMAGDLDEQFF. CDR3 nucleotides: TGCAGCGGTACGATGGCGGGAGATCTTGATGAGCAGTTCTTC.

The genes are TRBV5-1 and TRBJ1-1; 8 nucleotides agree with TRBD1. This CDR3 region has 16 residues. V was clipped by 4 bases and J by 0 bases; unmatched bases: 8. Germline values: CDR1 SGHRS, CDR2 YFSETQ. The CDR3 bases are TGCGCCAGCAGCACCCAGGGGGCAAGTATGAACACTGAAGCTTTCTTT. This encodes CASSTQGASMNTEAFF.

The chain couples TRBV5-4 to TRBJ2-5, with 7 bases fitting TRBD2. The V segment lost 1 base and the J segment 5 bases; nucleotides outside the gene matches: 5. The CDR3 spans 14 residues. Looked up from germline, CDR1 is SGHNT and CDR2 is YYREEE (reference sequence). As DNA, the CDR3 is TGTGCCAGCAGCTTGCCTGGGAGGGATGAGACCCAGTACTTC. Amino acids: CASSLPGRDETQYF.

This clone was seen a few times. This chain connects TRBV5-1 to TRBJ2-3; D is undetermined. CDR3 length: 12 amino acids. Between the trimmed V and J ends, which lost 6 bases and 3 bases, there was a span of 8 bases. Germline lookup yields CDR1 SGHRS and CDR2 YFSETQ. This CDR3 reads CASTGGTDTQYF. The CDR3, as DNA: TGCGCCAGCACAGGTGGTACAGATACGCAGTATTTT.

CDR3 sequence reads: CASRAPGQGAIGYTF. As DNA, the CDR3 is TGTGCCAGTAGGGCCCCGGGACAGGGGGCGATTGGCTACACCTTC. The V and J genes are TRBV19 and TRBJ1-2; 12 nucleotides align to TRBD1. Germline V CDR1 and CDR2: LNHDA, SQIVND (reference sequence). This CDR3 spans 15 amino acids. V lost 6 bases, J lost 7 bases, and 9 bases stayed unmatched.

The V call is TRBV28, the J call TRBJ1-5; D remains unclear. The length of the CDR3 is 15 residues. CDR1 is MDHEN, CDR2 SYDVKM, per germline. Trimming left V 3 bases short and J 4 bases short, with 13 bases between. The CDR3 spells CASSLETVSNQPQHF. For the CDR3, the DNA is TGTGCCAGCAGTTTGGAAACAGTAAGTAATCAGCCCCAGCATTTT.

The CDR3 coding sequence is TGTGCCAGCAGCTCCACTAGTCACTACGAGCAGTACTTC. It is translated as CASSSTSHYEQYF. V usage is TRBV7-9 and J usage is TRBJ2-7; the D gene is possibly TRBD2 (5 bases). Germline CDR1 SEHNR, CDR2 FQNEAQ (reference sequence). V dropped 4 bases and J dropped 3 bases, with 10 bases sitting between them. This CDR3 has 13 residues.

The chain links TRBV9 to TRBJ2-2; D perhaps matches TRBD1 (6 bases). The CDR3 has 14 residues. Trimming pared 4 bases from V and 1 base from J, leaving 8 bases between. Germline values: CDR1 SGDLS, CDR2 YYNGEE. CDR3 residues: CASSSGQNTGELFF. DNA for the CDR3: TGTGCCAGCAGCTCGGGACAGAACACCGGGGAGCTGTTTTTT.

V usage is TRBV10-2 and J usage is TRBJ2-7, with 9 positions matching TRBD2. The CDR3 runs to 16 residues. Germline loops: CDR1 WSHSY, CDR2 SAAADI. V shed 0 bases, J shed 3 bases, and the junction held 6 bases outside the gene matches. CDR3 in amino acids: CASSESGGRGYYEQYF. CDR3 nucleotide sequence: TGCGCCAGCAGTGAGTCAGGCGGGAGGGGGTACTACGAGCAGTACTTC.